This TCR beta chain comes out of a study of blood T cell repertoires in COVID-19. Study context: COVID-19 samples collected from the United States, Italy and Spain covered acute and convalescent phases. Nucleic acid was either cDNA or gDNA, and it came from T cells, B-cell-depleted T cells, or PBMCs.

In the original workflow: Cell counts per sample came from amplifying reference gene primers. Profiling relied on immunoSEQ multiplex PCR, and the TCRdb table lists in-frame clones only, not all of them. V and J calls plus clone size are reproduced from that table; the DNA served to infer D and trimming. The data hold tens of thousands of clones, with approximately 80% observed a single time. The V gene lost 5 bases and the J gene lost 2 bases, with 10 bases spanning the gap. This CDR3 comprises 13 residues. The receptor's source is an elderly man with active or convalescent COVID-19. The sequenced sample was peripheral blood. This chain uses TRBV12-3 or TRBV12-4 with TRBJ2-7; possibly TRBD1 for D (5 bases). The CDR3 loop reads CASSPTTAYEQYF. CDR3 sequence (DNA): TGTGCCAGCAGTCCCACGACAGCCTACGAGCAGTACTTC.